This TCR beta chain stems from a study of STAT5B mutations in CD4+ large granular lymphocyte leukemia. J lost 4 bases, V lost 5 bases, and 3 bases had no gene match. The length of the CDR3 is 13 residues. Germline V gene lookup returns CDR1 LNHDA and CDR2 SQIVND (reference sequence). Data came from immunoSEQ multiplex PCR; TCRdb stores just in-frame clones and leaves some out. Of 15,000 to 20,000 clones detected, about 88% appear once; the ten largest clones hold under 15%. Sample: CD4+ T cells from blood buffy coats. The chain is built from TRBV19 and TRBJ2-3; 7 nucleotides match TRBD1. The sequence derives from a human donor in good health. The CDR3 DNA follows: TGTGCCAGTAGTTTTACAGGGGCAGATACGCAGTATTTT. Its translation is CASSFTGADTQYF.